This T cell receptor (beta chain) was sequenced for a study of blood T cell repertoires in COVID-19. Turning to the study itself: Researchers got acute and convalescent COVID-19 samples from the United States, Italy and Spain. The cDNA or gDNA used as material had been derived from T cells, B-cell-depleted T cells, or PBMCs.

Germline V CDR1 and CDR2: LGHDT, YNNKEL (reference sequence). The CDR3 has 16 amino acids. The ends were cut back, 5 bases at V and 10 bases at J, with 24 bases in the middle. Authors' data handling: Estimated nucleated cell counts came from reference gene primer amplification. TCRdb's copy holds only in-frame clones and misses some; the assay was immunoSEQ multiplex PCR. That table furnishes V, J and clone size, whereas the DNA furnished D and trimming. Of approximately 90,000 clones detected, 70% to 90% appear once; the ten largest clones hold about 0.51%. This TCR was recovered from a man in his 60s with acute or convalescent COVID-19. V is TRBV3-1 (or the pseudogene TRBV3-2) and J is TRBJ2-1; D is possibly TRBD1 (8 bases). The sequenced sample consisted of peripheral blood. For the CDR3, the DNA is TGTGCCAGCAGCGCCCGGACAGGGAGGGGGACAAGCGAGCAGTTCTTC. It encodes CASSARTGRGTSEQFF.